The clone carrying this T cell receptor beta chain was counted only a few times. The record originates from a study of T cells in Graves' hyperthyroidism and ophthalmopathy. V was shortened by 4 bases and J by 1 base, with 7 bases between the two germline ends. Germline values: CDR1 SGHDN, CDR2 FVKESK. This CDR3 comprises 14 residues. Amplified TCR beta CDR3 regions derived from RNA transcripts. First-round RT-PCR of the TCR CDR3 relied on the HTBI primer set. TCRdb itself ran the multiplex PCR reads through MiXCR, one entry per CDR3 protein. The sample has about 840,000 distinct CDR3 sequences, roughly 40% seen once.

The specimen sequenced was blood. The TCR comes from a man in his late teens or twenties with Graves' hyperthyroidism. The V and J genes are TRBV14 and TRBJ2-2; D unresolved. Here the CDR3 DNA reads TGTGCCAGCAGCCGGGAATTGAACACCGGGGAGCTGTTTTTT. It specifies CASSRELNTGELFF.